A selection of T cell receptor beta chains follows, all from one sample in a study of T-cell memory formation after mild COVID-19. MiXCR, applied by TCRdb to the 5' RACE reads, yields one record per CDR3 protein. The repertoire holds some 450,000 distinct CDR3 sequences, with 15% to 20% as singletons. The specimen sequenced was PBMCs or a T cell subset sorted from them (not recorded which). These receptors were collected from a young man who had mild COVID-19 (a few samples of this study predate the infection). Cell type and time point are not known. Both conserved end residues are part of each CDR3. A D gene is named only where the DNA matches it firmly. Part of the rows lack a size; the others show once, few, many or a class for expanded clones.

j_call clone_size v_call d_call cdr3_aa cdr3_nt
TRBJ1-3 . TRBV5-1 TRBD1 CASSGDRGGNTIYF TGCGCCAGCAGCGGCGACAGGGGAGGAAACACCATATATTTT
TRBJ2-2 few TRBV6-5 . CASSYSGGPGELFF TGTGCCAGCAGTTACTCAGGGGGTCCCGGGGAGCTGTTTTTT
TRBJ2-7 . TRBV18 TRBD1 CASGTGGAYEQYF TGTGCCAGCGGGACAGGGGGCGCGTACGAGCAGTACTTC
TRBJ2-3 few TRBV27 . CASSLFDTDTQYF TGTGCCAGCAGTTTATTTGACACAGATACGCAGTATTTT
TRBJ1-1 . TRBV6-1 . CASSEGGEAFF TGTGCCAGCAGTGAAGGGGGTGAAGCTTTCTTT
TRBJ1-1 . TRBV6-5 . CASRSGLQNTEAFF TGTGCCAGCCGGTCGGGACTTCAGAACACTGAAGCTTTCTTT
TRBJ2-3 . TRBV12-3/TRBV12-4 TRBD1 CASSEGGPQYF TGTGCCAGCAGCGAAGGGGGCCCGCAGTATTTT
TRBJ1-5 . TRBV2 . CASNPVYSNQPQHF TGTGCCAGCAATCCGGTCTATAGCAATCAGCCCCAGCATTTT
TRBJ2-1 few TRBV29-1 . CSVGRDNEQFF TGCAGCGTTGGTAGAGACAATGAGCAGTTCTTC
TRBJ1-3 . TRBV4-2 . CASSQGLEGNTIYF TGTGCCAGCAGCCAAGGCCTAGAGGGAAACACCATATATTTT
TRBJ1-1 few TRBV5-6 TRBD1 CASSLFGATGRTFF TGTGCCAGCAGCTTGTTCGGGGCGACAGGGAGGACTTTCTTT
TRBJ2-3 . TRBV12-3/TRBV12-4 TRBD2 CASTLATSAADTQYF TGTGCCAGCACCTTAGCGACTAGCGCCGCAGATACGCAGTATTTT
TRBJ2-7 . TRBV29-1 . CSFRDGRSYEQYF TGCAGCTTCAGGGACGGGAGATCCTACGAGCAGTACTTC
TRBJ1-1 . TRBV7-2 . CASSLGDRLGEAFF TGTGCCAGCAGCTTAGGAGACAGGTTGGGTGAAGCTTTCTTT
TRBJ2-4 few TRBV7-2 TRBD2 CASRATSGGGLNIQYF TGTGCCAGCAGAGCGACTAGCGGGGGGGGCTTAAACATTCAGTACTTC
TRBJ2-3 few TRBV29-1 . CSAGGGPGVSDTQYF TGCAGCGCCGGCGGGGGCCCGGGAGTGTCAGATACGCAGTATTTT
TRBJ2-2 . TRBV20-1 . CSVQLWVDGTGELFF TGCAGTGTTCAGTTGTGGGTCGACGGCACCGGGGAGCTGTTTTTT
TRBJ1-1 . TRBV3-1 TRBD1 CASSHRYPGQDEAFF TGTGCCAGCAGCCACCGCTATCCGGGACAGGATGAAGCTTTCTTT
TRBJ2-5 few TRBV30 TRBD2 CAWIPGLAGGPGTQYF TGTGCCTGGATTCCCGGACTAGCGGGGGGGCCCGGGACCCAGTACTTC
TRBJ2-7 . TRBV7-9 . CASSSRWGRGTNSYEQYF TGTGCCAGCAGCTCCCGCTGGGGAAGGGGCACTAACTCCTACGAGCAGTACTTC
TRBJ2-4 few TRBV28 TRBD1 CASRTQGARGLAKNIQYF TGTGCCAGCAGGACACAGGGGGCCCGAGGCCTAGCCAAAAACATTCAGTACTTC
TRBJ2-7 many TRBV4-3 . CASSQGRSSRPPSAYEQYF TGCGCCAGCAGCCAAGGGAGATCTAGCCGCCCCCCTTCAGCCTACGAGCAGTACTTC
TRBJ1-2 . TRBV20-1 . CSAMGMAGPYGYTF TGCAGTGCAATGGGGATGGCAGGGCCCTATGGCTACACCTTC
TRBJ2-1 many TRBV7-2 . CASSREAYNEQFF TGTGCCAGCAGCCGCGAGGCCTACAATGAGCAGTTCTTC
TRBJ2-5 few TRBV15 . CATSTSEVRETQYF TGTGCCACCAGCACATCGGAGGTGCGAGAGACCCAGTACTTC
TRBJ1-6 many TRBV11-2 . CASSTGTDSPLHF TGTGCCAGCAGTACCGGGACGGATTCACCCCTCCACTTT
TRBJ1-5 few TRBV20-1 . CSAQGNQPQHF TGCAGTGCTCAGGGGAATCAGCCCCAGCATTTT
TRBJ2-7 few TRBV7-9 TRBD2 CASSRSGGSPYEQYF TGTGCCAGCAGCCGTAGCGGGGGGTCTCCCTACGAGCAGTACTTC
TRBJ1-6 few TRBV4-3 . CASSQGPSRREPLHF TGCGCCAGCAGCCAAGGGCCGTCCCGAAGAGAACCCCTCCACTTT
TRBJ2-2 . TRBV24-1 . CATSDFGTSNTGELFF TGTGCCACCAGTGATTTTGGCACATCAAACACCGGGGAGCTGTTTTTT
TRBJ1-2 few TRBV6-5 . CASSPTVGYGYTF TGTGCCAGCAGTCCGACGGTGGGCTATGGCTACACCTTC
TRBJ2-3 few TRBV14 . CASSQESGYTDTQYF TGTGCCAGCAGCCAAGAGAGCGGGTACACAGATACGCAGTATTTT
TRBJ1-1 few TRBV9 TRBD1 CASSVGGQGFTEAFF TGTGCCAGCAGCGTAGGGGGACAGGGCTTTACTGAAGCTTTCTTT
TRBJ1-1 few TRBV18 . CASSPAGDFTEAFF TGTGCCAGCTCACCTGCAGGGGATTTCACTGAAGCTTTCTTT
TRBJ1-2 few TRBV6-5 TRBD1 CASSYSQGLDYYGYTF TGTGCCAGCAGTTACTCACAGGGGCTGGATTACTATGGCTACACCTTC
TRBJ2-2 . TRBV28 TRBD1 CASSLWKWTGRNTGELFF TGTGCCAGCAGTTTATGGAAATGGACAGGGAGGAACACCGGGGAGCTGTTTTTT
TRBJ2-5 . TRBV18 . CASSPGGTANQETQYF TGTGCCAGCTCACCGGGCGGGACGGCAAACCAAGAGACCCAGTACTTC
TRBJ2-6 few TRBV7-9 . CAYPPISGANVLTF TGTGCCTACCCTCCGATTTCTGGGGCCAACGTCCTGACTTTC
TRBJ2-1 many TRBV12-3/TRBV12-4 TRBD1 CASTPGQGVKQFF TGTGCCAGCACCCCGGGACAGGGGGTAAAGCAGTTCTTC
TRBJ2-5 many TRBV6-5 . CASRGETQYF TGTGCCAGCCGCGGGGAGACCCAGTACTTC
TRBJ2-6 . TRBV4-3 . CASSQDEAGSGANVLTF TGCGCCAGCAGCCAAGATGAGGCCGGCTCTGGGGCCAACGTCCTGACTTTC
TRBJ2-5 . TRBV15 . CATSRIPQGNQYF TGTGCCACCAGCAGAATCCCCCAGGGGAACCAGTACTTC
TRBJ2-3 . TRBV6-6 . CASSKGPLWVPTDTQYF TGTGCCAGCAGTAAGGGGCCTTTGTGGGTGCCCACAGATACGCAGTATTTT
TRBJ2-2 few TRBV7-3 TRBD2 CASSLRLAGASGELFF TGTGCCAGCAGCTTAAGACTAGCGGGGGCATCCGGGGAGCTGTTTTTT
TRBJ2-2 few TRBV6-6 TRBD2 CASSSSGGAAGELFF TGTGCCAGCAGTTCTAGCGGGGGGGCCGCCGGGGAGCTGTTTTTT
TRBJ1-2 . TRBV4-3 . CASSQDGGEPHYGYTF TGCGCCAGCAGCCAAGATGGGGGGGAGCCCCACTATGGCTACACCTTC
TRBJ1-3 . TRBV6-1 . CASSERFSGNTIYF TGTGCCAGCAGTGAAAGGTTCTCTGGAAACACCATATATTTT
TRBJ1-2 . TRBV6-2/TRBV6-3 . CASTPFELYGYTF TGTGCCAGCACCCCGTTTGAACTCTATGGCTACACCTTC
TRBJ2-3 few TRBV3-1 TRBD2 CASSQGLAGGLAQYF TGTGCCAGCAGCCAAGGACTAGCGGGGGGGTTGGCGCAGTATTTT
TRBJ2-7 . TRBV2 . CASSDAHF TGTGCCAGCAGTGATGCACACTTC
TRBJ2-5 few TRBV5-1 TRBD1 CASSEGQGQETQYF TGCGCCAGCAGCGAGGGACAGGGACAAGAGACCCAGTACTTC
TRBJ1-2 few TRBV9 . CASSRMTGADYGYTF TGTGCCAGCAGCCGGATGACCGGTGCGGACTATGGCTACACCTTC
TRBJ1-1 few TRBV7-3 . CASSTGQLNTEAFF TGTGCCAGCAGCACCGGACAGTTGAACACTGAAGCTTTCTTT